These 5 T cell receptor beta chains came from one sample sequenced in a study of blood T cell repertoires in COVID-19. Libraries were prepared by immunoSEQ multiplex PCR; TCRdb keeps only in-frame clonotypes and omits some of them. The sample has around 150,000 clones; around four fifths are singletons. Sequencing was done on a sample of PBMCs or T cells enriched from blood (not recorded which). These receptors originate from a man aged 70 or older who had been exposed to COVID-19.

This clone has a single count. The chain joins TRBV7-9 to TRBJ2-7; 8 bases match TRBD2. The CDR3 is made up of 14 amino acids. Germline V gene lookup returns CDR1 SEHNR and CDR2 FQNEAQ (reference sequence). J lost 2 bases, V lost 3 bases, and 3 bases had no gene match. CDR3 in DNA: TGTGCCAGCAGCTTCGCGGGAGGAACCTACGAGCAGTACTTC. Translating it yields CASSFAGGTYEQYF. Full variable domain (missing parts from reference TRBV7-9 and TRBJ2-7): DTGVSQNPRHKITKRGQNVTFRCDPISEHNRLYWYRQTLGQGPEFLTYFQNEAQLEKSRLLSDRFSAERPKGSFSTLEIQRTEQGDSAMYLCASSFAGGTYEQYFGPGTRLTVT.

The J gene is TRBJ2-1, the V gene TRBV4-3, with TRBD2 identical over 7 bases. Germline V gives CDR1 LGHNA, CDR2 YSLEER. The V segment lost 1 base and the J segment 0 bases; nucleotides outside the gene matches: 3. The CDR3 extends over 16 amino acids. The CDR3 sequence: CASSQGGGISYNEQFF. The DNA of the CDR3 is TGCGCCAGCAGCCAAGGGGGGGGTATCTCCTACAATGAGCAGTTCTTC.

The chain combines TRBV28 with TRBJ2-7; 10 bases match TRBD1. Trimming at V came to 2 bases and at J to 0 bases, leaving 4 bases not matched to a gene. Germline-derived CDR1 and CDR2 are MDHEN and SYDVKM. This CDR3 is 16 amino acids long. The CDR3: CASSLPGTGVSYEQYF. DNA of the CDR3: TGTGCCAGCAGTTTACCCGGGACAGGGGTCTCCTACGAGCAGTACTTC. The full variable domain, with the rest looked up from reference TRBV28 and TRBJ2-7, is DVKVTQSSRYLVKRTGEKVFLECVQDMDHENMFWYRQDPGLGLRLIYFSYDVKMKEKGDIPEGYSVSREKKERFSLILESASTNQTSMYLCASSLPGTGVSYEQYFGPGTRLTVT.

The chain combines TRBV1 with TRBJ2-1; TRBD1 was called by the table and not checked on the DNA. TRBV1 is tagged as a pseudogene. This CDR3 contains 17 residues. CDR3 sequence reads: CTSSQDVGQGHSNEQFF. The CDR3 bases are TGCACCAGCAGCCAAGATGTAGGACAGGGTCACAGCAATGAGCAGTTCTTC.

The chain recombines TRBV18 with TRBJ1-4; a weak D match, TRBD1 (6 bases). CDR3 size: 16 residues. V was clipped by 3 bases and J by 3 bases, with 14 bases between them. Germline CDR1 reads KGHSH; CDR2 reads LQKENI. CDR3 residues: CASSPQKTGSNEKLFF. The DNA for the CDR3 is TGTGCCAGCTCACCGCAAAAGACAGGTTCTAATGAAAAACTGTTTTTT.